This T cell receptor (beta chain) was identified during a study of T cell changes during pregnancy in multiple sclerosis (dated by TCRdb to about 2019). Regarding the complete study: The study looked at changes in the T cell repertoire across pregnancy in women with multiple sclerosis.

The CDR3 runs 17 amino acids, cysteine and phenylalanine included. Only the CDR3 DNA is retained, 51 bases long and in frame from the first base. The germline V end is reduced by 5 bases and the J end by 0 bases; junction bases left unmatched: 10. CDR1 LNHDA and CDR2 SQIVND were looked up in the germline V gene (reference sequence). With respect to this clone: It lacks a known antigen. No quality values exist for individual bases; no much larger clone is one base distant.

Library generation was performed with the immunoSEQ multiplex PCR assay. Entries here come from immuneACCESS through TCRdb and include only in-frame sequences with V and J called. Some clones fail to appear in such tables; in the studies checked, an unresolved V gene covers under half of the shortfall, and the cause of the remainder is unknown. The sample table holds 65,000 to 90,000 clones, of which around 92% were seen once. Around 2.3% of the sample is taken by the ten largest. This TCR derives from a female donor with multiple sclerosis, enrolled in a pregnancy study. Specimen: peripheral blood, collected before pregnancy. The chain joins TRBV19 to TRBJ1-5; TRBD1 agrees with 7 junctional bases. The base sequence is TGTGCCAGTAGTTCGGACAGGATAAGTTATAGCAATCAGCCCCAGCATTTT. The resulting protein is CASSSDRISYSNQPQHF.